Following are 18 T cell receptor beta chains from one sample sequenced in a study of cytomegalovirus exposure and HLA in healthy donors. Amplification used 60 Vbeta primers and 13 Jbeta primers. Sequencing was performed with immunoSEQ multiplex PCR; in TCRdb, only in-frame clones are kept and a portion is missing. Of roughly 150,000 clones in the sample, 80% were seen once. Sample: PBMCs. These receptors all stem from a young man in good health.

This clone occurred a few times. This chain joins TRBV2 and TRBJ1-5; possibly TRBD1 for D (6 bases). V was pared by 6 bases and J by 1 base, with 13 bases between. The length of the CDR3 is 15 residues. The germline gives CDR1 SNHLY, CDR2 FYNNEI. CDR3 residues: CASRNQGTSNQPQHF. The CDR3 DNA reads as TGTGCCAGCAGAAATCAGGGGACCAGCAATCAGCCCCAGCATTTT.

The chain joins TRBV4-2 to TRBJ2-1; 7 bases fit TRBD1. Trimming removed 2 bases from V and 5 bases from J; junction bases left unmatched: 3. CDR3 size: 14 residues. From germline, CDR1 is LGHNA and CDR2 YNFKEQ. The CDR3 here is CASSQPQGDNEQFF. CDR3 in DNA: TGTGCCAGCAGCCAACCCCAGGGGGACAATGAGCAGTTCTTC.

The genes are TRBV9 and TRBJ1-3; no firm D call. V dropped 3 bases and J dropped 8 bases, with 9 bases sitting between them. Germline V lookup: CDR1 SGDLS, CDR2 YYNGEE. This CDR3 contains 12 residues. The CDR3: CASSGSRYTIYF. In DNA, the CDR3 is TGTGCCAGCAGCGGGTCCCGGTACACCATATATTTT.

The CDR3 DNA reads as TGCGCCAGCAGCTACGGGACTGGGAACAATGAGCAGTTCTTC. Translation: CASSYGTGNNEQFF. This sequence joins TRBV5-1 and TRBJ2-1, with D perhaps TRBD2 (6 bases). This CDR3 is built from 14 residues. With 3 bases removed from V and 5 bases from J, the gap between germline ends came to 12 bases. Germline loops: CDR1 SGHRS, CDR2 YFSETQ.

This chain connects TRBV27 to TRBJ1-1; 8 bases agree with TRBD1. This CDR3 comprises 12 residues. Per the germline V gene, CDR1 is MNHEY and CDR2 is SMNVEV (reference sequence). With 3 bases clipped from V and 8 bases from J, the junction kept 2 bases outside the gene matches. In DNA form, the CDR3 reads TGTGCCAGCAGTTTCCGGACAGGGGAAGCTTTCTTT. Translating gives CASSFRTGEAFF.

Only one count was recorded for this clone. The rearrangement joins TRBV2 to TRBJ2-5; a possible D gene is TRBD1 (6 bases). Germline CDR1 is SNHLY and CDR2 is FYNNEI. V gave up 8 bases and J gave up 10 bases, with 20 bases separating them. The CDR3 sequence is 13 residues long. CDR3 residues: CASGVTVRDIQYF. The CDR3 DNA sequence: TGTGCCAGCGGCGTAACAGTCCGGGACATCCAGTACTTC.

The CDR3 region has the DNA TGTGCCTGGAAAGCGGGACACAACACCGGGGAGCTGTTTTTT. This encodes CAWKAGHNTGELFF. The genes are TRBV30 and TRBJ2-2; D may be TRBD2 (7 bases). The V end was cut by 4 bases, the J end by 2 bases, with 11 bases between. The germline V gene encodes CDR1 GTSNPN and CDR2 SVGIG (reference sequence). The CDR3 totals 14 residues.

This clone was picked up a small number of times. This chain uses TRBV7-2 with TRBJ1-4; perhaps TRBD1 as D (6 bases). From germline, CDR1 is SGHTA and CDR2 FQGNSA. This CDR3 contains 15 residues. Trimming pared 3 bases from V and 7 bases from J, leaving 15 bases between. This CDR3 is CASSFITGTGEKLFF. CDR3 in DNA: TGTGCCAGCAGCTTTATTACAGGGACGGGTGAAAAACTGTTTTTT.

This chain connects TRBV27 to TRBJ2-7; 13 positions match TRBD2. J gave up 6 bases and V 9 bases, and 11 bases lay outside the gene matches. This CDR3 region has 15 residues. Germline V CDR1 and CDR2: MNHEY, SMNVEV (reference sequence). In DNA form, the CDR3 reads TGTGCCAGTGGGACCAGGACTAGCGGGAGCTCCGAGCAGTACTTC. Translated, it gives CASGTRTSGSSEQYF.

This clone turned up a few times. The chain employs TRBV12-5 and TRBJ2-3, with 14 nucleotides matching TRBD2. Trimming removed 4 bases from V and 6 bases from J; junction bases left unmatched: 6. CDR1 LGHNT and CDR2 FRNRAP come from the germline V gene. The CDR3 consists of 16 residues. The DNA for the CDR3 is TGTGCTAGTGGTTCGGGGACTAGCGGGAGTTGGGATACGCAGTATTTT. Its protein product is CASGSGTSGSWDTQYF.

The V gene is TRBV4-1, the J gene TRBJ1-2; possible D gene TRBD1, 5 bases. The V gene's germline CDR1 is MGHRA and CDR2 YSYEKL. The CDR3 extends over 15 amino acids. Trimming stripped 4 bases from V and 7 bases from J, with 19 bases between. CDR3 sequence reads: CASSPVGRERVGYTF. CDR3 bases: TGCGCCAGCAGCCCGGTGGGCAGGGAGCGGGTTGGCTACACCTTC.

The chain joins TRBV11-2 to TRBJ1-2; D possibly corresponds to TRBD1 (5 bases). The germline CDR1 and CDR2 sequences are SGHAT and FQNNGV. V was cut by 0 bases and J by 7 bases, with 24 bases left in between. The CDR3 has 18 amino acids. The CDR3, as DNA: TGTGCCAGCAGCTTAGATCTTCCGGCTGGTTCAGGGATGCTTGGCTACACCTTC. It is translated as CASSLDLPAGSGMLGYTF.

The rearrangement uses TRBV11-2 and TRBJ2-5, with D possibly TRBD1 on 5 matching bases. Looked up from germline, CDR1 is SGHAT and CDR2 is FQNNGV. This CDR3 is built from 14 residues. The germline V and J ends were trimmed by 5 bases and 1 base, with 11 bases remaining between them. The CDR3 spells CASSKRQSQETQYF. The CDR3 DNA reads TGTGCCAGCAGCAAACGACAGTCCCAAGAGACCCAGTACTTC. The entire variable domain, with the rest obtained from reference TRBV11-2 and TRBJ2-5, is as follows: EAGVAQSPRYKIIEKRQSVAFWCNPISGHATLYWYQQILGQGPKLLIQFQNNGVVDDSQLPKDRFSAERLKGVDSTLKIQPAKLEDSAVYLCASSKRQSQETQYFGPGTRLLVL.

The genes are TRBV6-5 and TRBJ2-7; TRBD2 matches at 10 bases. The CDR3 runs 14 residues. V dropped 6 bases and J dropped 6; count of bases not matched to a gene: 8. Per the germline V gene, CDR1 is MNHEY and CDR2 is SVGAGI. CDR3 sequence: CASSPKASGSEQYF. For the CDR3, the DNA is TGTGCCAGCAGCCCTAAGGCTAGCGGGAGCGAGCAGTACTTC.

Concerning this clone: At one end, the junction sequence differs from germline, possibly due to a read error. The CDR3 sequence is CASSLSVQVLSGRHKETQYF. As DNA, the CDR3 is TGTGCTAGCAGCTTAAGCGTTCAGGTCTTAAGCGGGCGACATAAAGAGACCCAGTACTTC. The chain links TRBV7-7 to TRBJ2-5; maybe TRBD2 (6 bases). Germline CDR1 is SSHAT and CDR2 is FNYEAQ (reference sequence). This CDR3 has 20 residues.

This chain joins TRBV28 and TRBJ2-7; TRBD2 agrees at 15 bases. Germline trimming cut 6 bases from V and 2 bases from J; bases unmatched to any gene: 11. This CDR3 is 18 amino acids long. Germline assignment: CDR1 MDHEN and CDR2 SYDVKM. The CDR3 nucleotides are TGTGCCAGCAGGCCCCCGGGACTAGCGGGAGGCCAGGCCTACGAGCAGTACTTC. Its protein product is CASRPPGLAGGQAYEQYF.

V gene TRBV5-1 combines with J gene TRBJ1-5; 7 positions match TRBD1. The CDR3 length is 16 residues. V lost 0 bases, J lost 2 bases, and 5 bases stayed unmatched. Germline V gene sequence: CDR1 SGHRS, CDR2 YFSETQ. CDR3 region: CASSLGTGTGNQPQHF. The CDR3 coding sequence is TGCGCCAGCAGCTTGGGTACCGGGACAGGCAATCAGCCCCAGCATTTT.

The chain is built from TRBV19 and TRBJ1-5; D is unclear. The germline V gene has CDR1 LNHDA and CDR2 SQIVND (reference sequence). V lost 3 bases to trimming and J lost 5 bases, with 14 bases between them. The CDR3 runs 15 residues. The CDR3 nucleotides read TGTGCCAGTAGTATTGGCAGTCCCGGGGATCAGCCCCAGCATTTT. Protein product: CASSIGSPGDQPQHF.